One sample yielded the 8 T cell receptor beta chains listed below, sequenced in a study of graft-versus-host responses after intestinal transplantation. TCRdb keeps only in-frame clones here, not all; method: immunoSEQ multiplex PCR. This table has tens of thousands of clones, 85% to 95% appearing once. These receptors' targets are unknown. The sample was unstimulated CD8+ T cells sorted from spleen or lymph node cells, taken before transplant. The receptors derive from a human donor who was the organ donor for an intestinal transplant.

About this clone: The sample carries other DNA sequences with the same CDR3. V and J are TRBV7-8 and TRBJ2-3, with D maybe TRBD2 (6 bases). CDR3 length: 14 residues. Germline V gene lookup returns CDR1 SGHVS and CDR2 FQNEAQ. Trimming left V 7 bases short and J 5 bases short, with 16 bases between. DNA of the CDR3: TGTGCCAGCACCCCTGCGGGGCTGAAAGATACGCAGTATTTT. The encoded protein is CASTPAGLKDTQYF.

The chain uses TRBV5-4 and TRBJ2-5; TRBD1 agrees at 7 bases. Trimming took 4 bases from V and 7 from J; bases not matched to a gene: 13. Germline V gene data show CDR1 as SGHNT and CDR2 as YYREEE (reference sequence). The CDR3 length is 15 residues. The CDR3 DNA reads as TGTGCCAGCAGCCAGGACAGGTCTCGGGTGGTGACCCAGTACTTC. It translates to CASSQDRSRVVTQYF.

The chain couples TRBV6-5 to TRBJ2-1, with TRBD2 as a possible D gene (6 bases). The germline V gene has CDR1 MNHEY and CDR2 SVGAGI. V shed 4 bases and J shed 9 bases, with 22 bases lying between them. The CDR3 totals 16 residues. The CDR3 loop reads CASSLVGLTPTGEQFF. The CDR3, as DNA: TGTGCCAGCAGTTTAGTGGGACTCACACCTACGGGTGAGCAGTTCTTC.

The CDR3 protein is CAISESIGGNEKLFF. The DNA of the CDR3 is TGTGCCATCAGTGAGTCGATAGGAGGTAATGAAAAACTGTTTTTT. The chain couples TRBV10-3 to TRBJ1-4; no clear D gene. Trimming left V 0 bases short and J 4 bases short, with 9 bases between. The CDR3 runs to 15 residues. Per the germline V gene, CDR1 is ENHRY and CDR2 is SYGVKD.

In this sample, this clone turned up a few times. The chain combines TRBV4-3 with TRBJ2-1; D is perhaps TRBD1 (6 bases). V was pared by 0 bases and J by 4 bases, with 13 bases between. CDR3 length equals 16 residues. Germline CDR1 reads LGHNA; CDR2 reads YSLEER. CDR3 DNA sequence: TGCGCCAGCAGCCAAGATAAGACAGGATTTTACAATGAGCAGTTCTTC. Translation: CASSQDKTGFYNEQFF.

The J gene is TRBJ2-7, the V gene TRBV6-5, with 7 bases lining up with TRBD2. The CDR3 totals 12 residues. Germline lookup yields CDR1 MNHEY and CDR2 SVGAGI. J lost 4 bases, V lost 5 bases, and 2 bases had no gene match. The CDR3 region has the DNA TGTGCCAGCAGTGGTAGCGGGTACGAGCAGTACTTC. This sequence encodes CASSGSGYEQYF.

Comments on this clone: One junction end disagrees with the germline gene, perhaps due to a read error. This chain joins TRBV29-1 and TRBJ2-7; D might be TRBD1 (5 bases). Germline V lookup: CDR1 SQVTM, CDR2 ANQGSEA. The CDR3 loop spans 12 amino acids. The CDR3 nucleotides are TGCAGCGTTAAAGACAGAACCTACGAGCAGTACTTC. This codes for CSVKDRTYEQYF.

This chain links TRBV15 with TRBJ2-5, with TRBD2 identical over 8 bases. Trimming cost V 6 bases and J 3 bases; bases outside gene matches: 15. Germline CDR1 is LNHNV and CDR2 is YYDKDF (reference sequence). CDR3 length equals 17 residues. CDR3 DNA: TGTGCCACCAGTGAGGAGGGAGGACTAGCAGGGAAAGAGACCCAGTACTTC. As protein: CATSEEGGLAGKETQYF.